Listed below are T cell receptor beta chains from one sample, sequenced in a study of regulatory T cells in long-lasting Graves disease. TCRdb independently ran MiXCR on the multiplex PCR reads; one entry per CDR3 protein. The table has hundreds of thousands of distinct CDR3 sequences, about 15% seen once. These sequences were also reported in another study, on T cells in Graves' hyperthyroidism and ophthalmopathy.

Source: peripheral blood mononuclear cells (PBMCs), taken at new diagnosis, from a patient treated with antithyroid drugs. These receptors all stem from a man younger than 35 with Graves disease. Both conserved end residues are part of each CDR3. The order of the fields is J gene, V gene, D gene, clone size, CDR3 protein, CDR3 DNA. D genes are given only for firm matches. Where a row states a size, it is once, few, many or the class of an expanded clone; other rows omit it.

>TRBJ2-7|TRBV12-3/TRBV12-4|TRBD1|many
CASSSDRGLEQYF
TGTGCCAGCAGTTCGGACAGGGGGCTAGAGCAGTACTTC
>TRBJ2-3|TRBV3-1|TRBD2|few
CASSQVLLAGGGDTQYF
TGTGCCAGCAGCCAAGTGCTACTAGCGGGAGGTGGAGATACGCAGTATTTT
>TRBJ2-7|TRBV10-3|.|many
CAAAGLNGNEQYF
TGTGCCGCCGCAGGACTAAACGGGAACGAGCAGTACTTC
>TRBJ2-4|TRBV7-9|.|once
CASGFTGNDIQYF
TGTGCCAGCGGATTTACAGGGAACGACATTCAGTACTTC
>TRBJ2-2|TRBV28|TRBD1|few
CASSSQGSRTGELFF
TGTGCCAGCAGTTCACAGGGGTCAAGAACCGGGGAGCTGTTTTTT
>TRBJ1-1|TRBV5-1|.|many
CASSLGSTGWSTEAFF
TGCGCCAGCAGCCTCGGATCTACAGGGTGGTCCACTGAAGCTTTCTTT
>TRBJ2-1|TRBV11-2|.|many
CASSPAREQFF
TGCGCCAGCAGTCCCGCGAGGGAGCAGTTCTTC
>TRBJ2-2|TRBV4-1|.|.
CASTGVGGTGELFF
TGCGCCAGTACTGGCGTGGGTGGAACCGGGGAGCTGTTTTTT
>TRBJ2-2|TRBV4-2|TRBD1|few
CASSQDPDREATGELFF
TGTGCCAGCAGCCAAGACCCGGACAGGGAGGCCACCGGGGAGCTGTTTTTT
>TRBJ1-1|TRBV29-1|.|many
CSVATDRNTEAFF
TGCAGCGTTGCCACAGACAGGAACACTGAAGCTTTCTTT